The rows below give T cell receptor beta chains drawn from one sample of a study of blood T cell repertoires in COVID-19. Generated by immunoSEQ multiplex PCR, the TCRdb table keeps only in-frame clones and is missing some. The sample records over 120,000 clones, approximately 88% being singletons. Input material: peripheral blood. These receptors were taken from a human donor in a cohort sampled during active COVID-19. CDR3s include the opening cysteine and the closing phenylalanine or tryptophan. D genes are given only for firm matches. Not every row has a clone size; where given, it reads once, few, many or a size class.

abundance: NA
d_gene: NA
j_gene: TRBJ2-1
v_gene: TRBV7-9
CDR3nt: TGTGCCAGCAGCTTATGGGGAGGCAATGAGCAGTTCTTC
CDR3aa: CASSLWGGNEQFF

abundance: NA
d_gene: NA
j_gene: TRBJ1-5
v_gene: TRBV3-1/TRBV3-2
CDR3nt: TGTGCCAGCAGCCAAGAGAGAAGTCAGCCCCAGCATTTT
CDR3aa: CASSQERSQPQHF

abundance: NA
d_gene: TRBD2
j_gene: TRBJ2-2
v_gene: TRBV27
CDR3nt: TGTGCCAGCAGTTCCCGGACTAGCGGGGGGCAGTTCGGGGAGCTGTTTTTT
CDR3aa: CASSSRTSGGQFGELFF

abundance: NA
d_gene: TRBD1
j_gene: TRBJ2-5
v_gene: TRBV30
CDR3nt: TGTGCCATCTCACAGGGGGGCGAAGAGACCCAGTACTTC
CDR3aa: CAISQGGEETQYF

abundance: NA
d_gene: TRBD1
j_gene: TRBJ2-1
v_gene: TRBV11-1
CDR3nt: TGTGCCAGCAGCTTAGAGACCGGGACAGGGGGAACGTGGCAGTTCTTC
CDR3aa: CASSLETGTGGTWQFF

abundance: NA
d_gene: NA
j_gene: TRBJ1-2
v_gene: TRBV2
CDR3nt: TGTGCCAGCAGTGAGAAAATGAGACAGTACTATGGCTACACCTTC
CDR3aa: CASSEKMRQYYGYTF

abundance: NA
d_gene: TRBD1
j_gene: TRBJ2-2
v_gene: TRBV5-1
CDR3nt: TGCGCCAGCAGCCCTCCCCCGGGACAGGGGGCTCAAACCGGGGAGCTGTTTTTT
CDR3aa: CASSPPPGQGAQTGELFF

abundance: NA
d_gene: NA
j_gene: TRBJ2-3
v_gene: TRBV2
CDR3nt: TGTGCCAGCAGCCTAATCTCAGATACGCAGTATTTT
CDR3aa: CASSLISDTQYF

abundance: NA
d_gene: NA
j_gene: TRBJ2-4
v_gene: TRBV5-6
CDR3nt: TGTGCCAGCAGCTTGGGGACAACTGCCAAAAACATTCAGTACTTC
CDR3aa: CASSLGTTAKNIQYF

abundance: NA
d_gene: NA
j_gene: TRBJ1-1
v_gene: TRBV30
CDR3nt: TGTGCCTGGAGGGGGCGGGGGGTTTACACTGAAGCTTTCTTT
CDR3aa: CAWRGRGVYTEAFF

abundance: NA
d_gene: TRBD1
j_gene: TRBJ2-3
v_gene: TRBV15
CDR3nt: TGTGCCACCAGCAGGGGACAGGGGCTGGCAGATACGCAGTATTTT
CDR3aa: CATSRGQGLADTQYF

abundance: NA
d_gene: NA
j_gene: TRBJ2-3
v_gene: TRBV9
CDR3nt: TGTGCCAGCAGCGGGGCCCCTACAGATACGCAGTATTTT
CDR3aa: CASSGAPTDTQYF

abundance: NA
d_gene: TRBD1
j_gene: TRBJ1-2
v_gene: TRBV28
CDR3nt: TGTGCCAGCAGTTTAAGCCGGACAGGGGTCTATGGCTACACCTTC
CDR3aa: CASSLSRTGVYGYTF

abundance: few
d_gene: NA
j_gene: TRBJ2-1
v_gene: TRBV12-5
CDR3nt: TGTGCTAGTGGACTAGGACTGCTCCTTGGCGATGAGCAGTTCTTC
CDR3aa: CASGLGLLLGDEQFF

abundance: once
d_gene: NA
j_gene: TRBJ1-5
v_gene: TRBV7-2
CDR3nt: TGTGCCAGCAGCCCCACCCTTGAGGCCGAAGCGGGGTCCCAGCATTTT
CDR3aa: CASSPTLEAEAGSQHF

abundance: NA
d_gene: NA
j_gene: TRBJ2-7
v_gene: TRBV13
CDR3nt: TGTGCCACCCACCAAACCGGAGCCTACGAGCAGTACTTC
CDR3aa: CATHQTGAYEQYF

abundance: NA
d_gene: NA
j_gene: TRBJ2-2
v_gene: TRBV7-9
CDR3nt: TGTGCCAGCAACGGGGTAGCGCAGATTAACACCGGGGAGCTGTTTTTT
CDR3aa: CASNGVAQINTGELFF

abundance: NA
d_gene: TRBD2
j_gene: TRBJ2-7
v_gene: TRBV29-1
CDR3nt: TGCAGCGTTGACCCGACTAGCGGGGGTAACGAGCAGTACTTC
CDR3aa: CSVDPTSGGNEQYF

abundance: few
d_gene: TRBD1
j_gene: TRBJ1-5
v_gene: TRBV2
CDR3nt: TGTGCCAGCAGTGACTCAGGGGGTTATAGCAATCAGCCCCAGCATTTT
CDR3aa: CASSDSGGYSNQPQHF

abundance: NA
d_gene: NA
j_gene: TRBJ2-7
v_gene: TRBV2
CDR3nt: TGTGCCAGCAGGGTACAGGGCTCCTACGAGCAGTACTTC
CDR3aa: CASRVQGSYEQYF

abundance: NA
d_gene: NA
j_gene: TRBJ1-2
v_gene: TRBV5-1
CDR3nt: TGCGCCAGCAGCTTGGATCCAGGGGCCATTTATGGCTACACCTTC
CDR3aa: CASSLDPGAIYGYTF

abundance: NA
d_gene: NA
j_gene: TRBJ2-1
v_gene: TRBV2
CDR3nt: TGTGCCAGCAGTGAAGGTTCCGGGGTTCACAATGAGCAGTTCTTC
CDR3aa: CASSEGSGVHNEQFF

abundance: NA
d_gene: TRBD1
j_gene: TRBJ1-1
v_gene: TRBV5-4
CDR3nt: TGTGCCAGCAGCTCAAGACAGGGGGGTAACACTGAAGCTTTCTTT
CDR3aa: CASSSRQGGNTEAFF

abundance: many
d_gene: NA
j_gene: TRBJ2-2
v_gene: TRBV7-8
CDR3nt: TGTGCCAGCAGCTTAAACGGAGGGACGAACACCGGGGAGCTGTTTTTT
CDR3aa: CASSLNGGTNTGELFF

abundance: NA
d_gene: NA
j_gene: TRBJ2-2
v_gene: TRBV9
CDR3nt: TGTGCCAGCAAAACAGGGTCGGACACCGGGGAGCTGTTTTTT
CDR3aa: CASKTGSDTGELFF

abundance: NA
d_gene: NA
j_gene: TRBJ2-1
v_gene: TRBV6-4
CDR3nt: TGTGCCAGCAGTGAGGACGGCGGGGGCCCCTCCTACAATGAGCAGTTCTTC
CDR3aa: CASSEDGGGPSYNEQFF

abundance: NA
d_gene: TRBD2
j_gene: TRBJ2-3
v_gene: TRBV5-1
CDR3nt: TGCGCCAGCAGCTTGGGGCTCCTAGCGGACACAGATACGCAGTATTTT
CDR3aa: CASSLGLLADTDTQYF

abundance: NA
d_gene: NA
j_gene: TRBJ1-3
v_gene: TRBV20-1
CDR3nt: TGCAGTGCCCTCCTTCGAAACACCATATATTTT
CDR3aa: CSALLRNTIYF

abundance: once
d_gene: TRBD1
j_gene: TRBJ1-1
v_gene: TRBV23-1
CDR3nt: TGCGCCAGCAGTCAGTGGGGCGACCCGGGACAGGGCCTCCGGGACACTGAAGCTTTCTTT
CDR3aa: CASSQWGDPGQGLRDTEAFF

abundance: NA
d_gene: TRBD1
j_gene: TRBJ2-4
v_gene: TRBV6-6
CDR3nt: TGTGCCAGCAGCCTAGGACAGGATCTAGCCAAAAACATTCAGTACTTC
CDR3aa: CASSLGQDLAKNIQYF

abundance: NA
d_gene: NA
j_gene: TRBJ1-3
v_gene: TRBV6-6
CDR3nt: TGTGCCAGCAGTTACTCAGCAGGACATGGAAACACCATATATTTT
CDR3aa: CASSYSAGHGNTIYF

abundance: NA
d_gene: NA
j_gene: TRBJ1-2
v_gene: TRBV2
CDR3nt: TGTGCCAGCAGGGCAGGGGCCTATGGCTACACCTTC
CDR3aa: CASRAGAYGYTF